Below, 4 T cell receptor beta chains from the same sample are listed, as sequenced in a study of brain T cells in children with intractable seizures. Stated time point: blood from clinic visit 5 months post-surgery; TSC patient then seizure free. Here immunoSEQ multiplex PCR was the method, and the copy in TCRdb shows in-frame clones only, minus some. The sample includes under 400,000 clones, about 93% of them seen just once. Sequencing used peripheral blood, obtained 4 to 5 months after surgery. These TCRs come from a boy in the first two years of life with tuberous sclerosis and intractable seizures.

The CDR3 sequence is CASSPSDRAGTEAFF. CDR3 sequence (DNA): TGTGCCAGCAGCCCATCTGACAGGGCGGGCACTGAAGCTTTCTTT. V gene TRBV3-1 (or the pseudogene TRBV3-2) combines with J gene TRBJ1-1; 7 bases line up with TRBD1. The V and J ends lost 4 bases and 4 bases, in that order; junction bases with no gene match: 9. CDR3 size: 15 residues. Per the germline V gene, CDR1 is LGHDT and CDR2 is YNNKEL (reference sequence).

The chain couples TRBV7-9 to TRBJ1-4; no reliable D call. V dropped 5 bases and J dropped 4 bases, with 14 bases sitting between them. The CDR3 loop spans 15 amino acids. Germline V CDR1 and CDR2: SEHNR, FQNEAQ (reference sequence). The CDR3 loop is CASSHFLGLNEKLFF. The CDR3, as DNA: TGTGCCAGCAGCCATTTTCTAGGTCTTAATGAAAAACTGTTTTTT. Combining the CDR3 with reference TRBV7-9 and TRBJ1-4 gives the whole variable domain DTGVSQNPRHKITKRGQNVTFRCDPISEHNRLYWYRQTLGQGPEFLTYFQNEAQLEKSRLLSDRFSAERPKGSFSTLEIQRTEQGDSAMYLCASSHFLGLNEKLFFGSGTQLSVL.

Here the CDR3 DNA reads TGTGCCAGCACCCCGGGGAGCCCGATTTACAATGAGCAGTTCTTC. Translated, it gives CASTPGSPIYNEQFF. The chain joins TRBV7-6 to TRBJ2-1; perhaps TRBD2 as D (5 bases). V shed 7 bases and J shed 4 bases, with 17 bases lying between them. Germline CDR1 is SGHVS and CDR2 is FNYEAQ. The CDR3 is 15 residues long.

The rearrangement links TRBV29-1 to TRBJ1-1, with D unclear. Germline loops: CDR1 SQVTM, CDR2 ANQGSEA. Trimming pared 5 bases from V and 7 bases from J, leaving 8 bases between. This CDR3 has 10 amino acids. The CDR3 DNA sequence: TGCAGCGTTTTAGAGGTTGAAGCTTTCTTT. This codes for CSVLEVEAFF.